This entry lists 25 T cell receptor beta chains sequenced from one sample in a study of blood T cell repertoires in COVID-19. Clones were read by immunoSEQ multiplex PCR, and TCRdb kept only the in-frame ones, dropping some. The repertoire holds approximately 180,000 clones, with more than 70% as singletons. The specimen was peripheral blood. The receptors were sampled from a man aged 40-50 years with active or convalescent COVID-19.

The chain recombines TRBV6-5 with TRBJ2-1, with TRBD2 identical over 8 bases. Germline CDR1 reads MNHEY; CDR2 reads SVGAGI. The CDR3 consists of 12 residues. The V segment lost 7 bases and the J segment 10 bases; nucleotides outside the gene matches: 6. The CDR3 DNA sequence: TGTGCCAGCACTGGTAGCGGGAACGAGCAGTTCTTC. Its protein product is CASTGSGNEQFF.

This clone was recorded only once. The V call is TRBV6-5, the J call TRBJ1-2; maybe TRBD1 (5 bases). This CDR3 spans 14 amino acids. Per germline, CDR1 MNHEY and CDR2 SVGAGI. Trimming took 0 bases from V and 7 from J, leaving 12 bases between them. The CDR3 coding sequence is TGTGCCAGCAGTTACTCGACAGCCCAGAGTGGCTACACCTTC. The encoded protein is CASSYSTAQSGYTF.

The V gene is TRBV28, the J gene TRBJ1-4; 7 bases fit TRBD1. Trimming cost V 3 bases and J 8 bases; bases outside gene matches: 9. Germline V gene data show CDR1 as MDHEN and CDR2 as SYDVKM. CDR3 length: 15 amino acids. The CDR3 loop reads CASSFFHGTAEKLFF. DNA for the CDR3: TGTGCCAGCAGTTTTTTCCACGGGACAGCAGAAAAACTGTTTTTT.

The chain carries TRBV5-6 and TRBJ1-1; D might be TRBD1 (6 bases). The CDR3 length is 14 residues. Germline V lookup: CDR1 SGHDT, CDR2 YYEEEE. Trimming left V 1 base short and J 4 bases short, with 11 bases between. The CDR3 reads CASSLSRGLTEAFF. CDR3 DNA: TGTGCCAGCAGCTTGTCCAGGGGCCTCACTGAAGCTTTCTTT.

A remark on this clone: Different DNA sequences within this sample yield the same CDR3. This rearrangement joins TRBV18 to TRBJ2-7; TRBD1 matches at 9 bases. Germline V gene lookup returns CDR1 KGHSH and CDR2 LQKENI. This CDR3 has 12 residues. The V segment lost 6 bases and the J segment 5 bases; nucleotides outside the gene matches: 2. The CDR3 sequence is CASSRDRDEQYF. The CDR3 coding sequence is TGTGCCAGCTCCCGGGACAGGGACGAGCAGTACTTC.

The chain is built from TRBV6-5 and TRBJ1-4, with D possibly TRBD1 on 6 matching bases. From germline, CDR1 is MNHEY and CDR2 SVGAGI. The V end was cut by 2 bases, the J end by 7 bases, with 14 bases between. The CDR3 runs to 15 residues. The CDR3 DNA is TGTGCCAGCAGTTACCTAGCTTCAGGGGCTGAAAAACTGTTTTTT. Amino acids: CASSYLASGAEKLFF.

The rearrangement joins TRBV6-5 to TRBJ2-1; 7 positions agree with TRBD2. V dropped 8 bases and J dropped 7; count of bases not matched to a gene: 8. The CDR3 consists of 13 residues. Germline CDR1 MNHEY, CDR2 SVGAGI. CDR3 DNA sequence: TGTGCCAGCTGGGACTACCTCGCGAATGAGCAGTTCTTC. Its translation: CASWDYLANEQFF.

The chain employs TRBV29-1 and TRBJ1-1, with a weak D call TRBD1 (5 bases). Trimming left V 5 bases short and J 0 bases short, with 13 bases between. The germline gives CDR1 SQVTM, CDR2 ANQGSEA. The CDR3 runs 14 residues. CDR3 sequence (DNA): TGCAGCGTTTGGGCAGGGCCCTTGAACACTGAAGCTTTCTTT. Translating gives CSVWAGPLNTEAFF. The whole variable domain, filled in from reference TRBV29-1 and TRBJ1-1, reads SAVISQKPSRDICQRGTSLTIQCQVDSQVTMMFWYRQQPGQSLTLIATANQGSEATYESGFVIDKFPISRPNLTFSTLTVSNMSPEDSSIYLCSVWAGPLNTEAFFGQGTRLTVV.

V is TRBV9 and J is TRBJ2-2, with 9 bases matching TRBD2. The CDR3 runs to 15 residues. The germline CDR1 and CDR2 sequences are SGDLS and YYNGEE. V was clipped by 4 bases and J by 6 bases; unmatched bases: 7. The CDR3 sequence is CASSLRSGGPGELFF. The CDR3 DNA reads TGTGCCAGCAGCCTCAGGAGCGGGGGGCCCGGGGAGCTGTTTTTT.

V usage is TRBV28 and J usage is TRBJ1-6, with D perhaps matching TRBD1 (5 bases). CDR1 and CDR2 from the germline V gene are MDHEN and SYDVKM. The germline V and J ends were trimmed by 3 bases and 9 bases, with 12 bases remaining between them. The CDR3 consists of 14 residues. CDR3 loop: CASSLIRETSPLHF. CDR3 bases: TGTGCCAGCAGTTTGATCAGGGAAACTTCACCCCTCCACTTT.

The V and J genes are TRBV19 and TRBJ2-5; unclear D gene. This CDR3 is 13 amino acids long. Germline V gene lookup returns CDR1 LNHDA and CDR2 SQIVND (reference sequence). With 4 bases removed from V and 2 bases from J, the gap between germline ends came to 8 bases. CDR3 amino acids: CASSTLIQETQYF. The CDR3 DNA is TGTGCCAGTAGTACCCTTATACAAGAGACCCAGTACTTC.

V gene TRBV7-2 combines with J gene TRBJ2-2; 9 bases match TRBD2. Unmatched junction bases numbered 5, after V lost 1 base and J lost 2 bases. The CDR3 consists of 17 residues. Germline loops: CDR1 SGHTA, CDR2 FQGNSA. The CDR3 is CASSLVAGGINTGELFF. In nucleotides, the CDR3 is TGTGCCAGCAGCTTAGTGGCGGGAGGGATTAACACCGGGGAGCTGTTTTTT.

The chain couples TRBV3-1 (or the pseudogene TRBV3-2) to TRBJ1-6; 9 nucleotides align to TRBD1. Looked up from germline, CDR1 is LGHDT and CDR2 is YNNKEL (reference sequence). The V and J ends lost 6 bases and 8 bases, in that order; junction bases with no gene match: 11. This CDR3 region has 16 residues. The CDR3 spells CASRNEGTGFYSPLHF. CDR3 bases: TGTGCCAGCAGAAACGAAGGGACAGGGTTCTATTCACCCCTCCACTTT.

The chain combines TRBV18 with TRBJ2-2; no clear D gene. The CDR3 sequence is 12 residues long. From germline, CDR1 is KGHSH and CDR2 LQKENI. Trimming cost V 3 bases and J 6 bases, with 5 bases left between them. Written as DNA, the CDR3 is TGTGCCAGCTCACCCGGTCCCGGGGAGCTGTTTTTT. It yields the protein CASSPGPGELFF.

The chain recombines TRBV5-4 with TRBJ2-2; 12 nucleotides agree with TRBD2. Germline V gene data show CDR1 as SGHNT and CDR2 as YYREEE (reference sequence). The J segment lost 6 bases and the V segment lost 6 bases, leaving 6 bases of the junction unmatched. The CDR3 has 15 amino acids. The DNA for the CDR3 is TGTGCCAGCACCTCGACTAGCGGGAGCCCCGGGGAGCTGTTTTTT. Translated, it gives CASTSTSGSPGELFF.

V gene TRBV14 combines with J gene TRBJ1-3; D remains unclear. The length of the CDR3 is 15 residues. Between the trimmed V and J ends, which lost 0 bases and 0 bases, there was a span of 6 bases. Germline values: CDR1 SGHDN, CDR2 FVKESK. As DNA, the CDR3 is TGTGCCAGCAGCCAAGACACTAACTCTGGAAACACCATATATTTT. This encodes CASSQDTNSGNTIYF.

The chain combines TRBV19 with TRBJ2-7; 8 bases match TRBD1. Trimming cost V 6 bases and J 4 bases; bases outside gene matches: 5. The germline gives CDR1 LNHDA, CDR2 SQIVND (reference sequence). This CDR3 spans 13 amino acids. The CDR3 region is CASRETGDYEQYF. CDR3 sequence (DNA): TGTGCCAGTAGGGAGACAGGGGATTACGAGCAGTACTTC.

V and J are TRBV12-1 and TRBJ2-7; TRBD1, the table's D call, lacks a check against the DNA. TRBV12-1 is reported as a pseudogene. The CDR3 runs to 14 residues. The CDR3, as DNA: TGTGCCAGCAGACATGCGGACAGGGATTACGAGCAGTACTTC. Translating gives CASRHADRDYEQYF.

The CDR3 DNA reads TGTGCCAGCAGCCCGAACGGAAGGAGACAGGGATTTATCGGGGAGCTGTTTTTT. This encodes CASSPNGRRQGFIGELFF. The chain employs TRBV7-8 and TRBJ2-2, with 7 nucleotides matching TRBD1. CDR3 length: 18 residues. In germline, CDR1 is SGHVS, CDR2 FQNEAQ. V lost 5 bases and J lost 7; bases outside the gene matches: 19. The variable domain in full, with the rest retrieved from reference TRBV7-8 and TRBJ2-2, is GAGVSQSPRYKVAKRGQDVALRCDPISGHVSLFWYQQALGQGPEFLTYFQNEAQLDKSGLPSDRFFAERPEGSVSTLKIQRTQQEDSAVYLCASSPNGRRQGFIGELFFGEGSRLTVL.

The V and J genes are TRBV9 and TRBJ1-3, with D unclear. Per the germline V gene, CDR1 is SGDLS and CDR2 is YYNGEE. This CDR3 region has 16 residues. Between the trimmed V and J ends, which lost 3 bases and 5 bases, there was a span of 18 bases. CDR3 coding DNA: TGTGCCAGCAGCGCCCTCCCTCGAGGGCAAAGAAACACCATATATTTT. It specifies CASSALPRGQRNTIYF.

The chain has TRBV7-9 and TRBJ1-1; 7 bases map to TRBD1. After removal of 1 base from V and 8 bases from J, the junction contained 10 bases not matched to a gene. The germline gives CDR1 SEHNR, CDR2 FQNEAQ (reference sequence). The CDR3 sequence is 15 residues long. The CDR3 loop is CASSLEGQRLLEAFF. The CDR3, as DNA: TGTGCCAGCAGCTTAGAGGGACAGAGGCTACTCGAAGCTTTCTTT.

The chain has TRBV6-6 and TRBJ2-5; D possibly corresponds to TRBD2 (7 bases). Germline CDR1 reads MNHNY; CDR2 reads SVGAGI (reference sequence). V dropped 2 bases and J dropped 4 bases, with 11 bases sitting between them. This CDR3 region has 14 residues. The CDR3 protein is CASSYGGGRETQYF. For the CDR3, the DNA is TGTGCCAGCAGTTACGGGGGGGGCCGAGAGACCCAGTACTTC.

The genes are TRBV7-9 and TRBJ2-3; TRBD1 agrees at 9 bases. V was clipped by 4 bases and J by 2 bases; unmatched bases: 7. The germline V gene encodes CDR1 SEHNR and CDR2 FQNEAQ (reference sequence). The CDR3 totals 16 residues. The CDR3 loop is CASSSSDRGVTDTQYF. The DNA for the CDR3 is TGTGCCAGCAGCTCGTCGGACAGGGGCGTCACAGATACGCAGTATTTT.

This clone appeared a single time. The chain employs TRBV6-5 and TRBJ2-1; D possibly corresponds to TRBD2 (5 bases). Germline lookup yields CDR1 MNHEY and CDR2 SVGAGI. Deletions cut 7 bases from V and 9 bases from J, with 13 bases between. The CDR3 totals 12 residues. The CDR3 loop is CASKDPRGEQFF. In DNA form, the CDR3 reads TGTGCCAGCAAGGACCCCCGGGGTGAGCAGTTCTTC.

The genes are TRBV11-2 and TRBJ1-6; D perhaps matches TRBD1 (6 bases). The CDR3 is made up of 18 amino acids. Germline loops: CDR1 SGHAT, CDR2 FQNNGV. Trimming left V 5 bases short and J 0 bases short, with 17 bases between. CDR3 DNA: TGTGCCAGCAGCGCTCGACGTCAGGGGAGCTCCTATAATTCACCCCTCCACTTT. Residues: CASSARRQGSSYNSPLHF.